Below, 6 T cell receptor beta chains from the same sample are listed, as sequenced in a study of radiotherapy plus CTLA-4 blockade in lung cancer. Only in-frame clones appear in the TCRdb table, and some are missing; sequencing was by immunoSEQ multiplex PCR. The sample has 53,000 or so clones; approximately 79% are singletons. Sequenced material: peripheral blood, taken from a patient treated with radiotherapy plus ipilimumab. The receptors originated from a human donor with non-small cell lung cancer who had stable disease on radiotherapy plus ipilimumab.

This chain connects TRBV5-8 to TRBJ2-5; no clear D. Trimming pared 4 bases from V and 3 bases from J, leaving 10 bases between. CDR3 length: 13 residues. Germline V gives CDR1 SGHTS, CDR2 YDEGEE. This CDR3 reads CASSVVNKETQYF. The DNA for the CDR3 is TGTGCCAGCAGCGTTGTCAATAAAGAGACCCAGTACTTC. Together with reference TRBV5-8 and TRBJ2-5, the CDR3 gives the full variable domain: EAGVTQSPTHLIKTRGQQATLRCSPISGHTSVYWYQQALGLGLQFLLWYDEGEERNRGNFPPRFSGRQFPNYSSELNVNALELEDSALYLCASSVVNKETQYFGPGTRLLVL.

As DNA, the CDR3 is TGTGCCTGGAGTGTAGGGACAGGCTCCTACGAGCAGTACTTC. This translates into CAWSVGTGSYEQYF. The chain couples TRBV30 to TRBJ2-7; 8 nucleotides align to TRBD1. The V segment lost 0 bases and the J segment 0 bases; nucleotides outside the gene matches: 1. Germline values: CDR1 GTSNPN, CDR2 SVGIG (reference sequence). This CDR3 has 14 residues.

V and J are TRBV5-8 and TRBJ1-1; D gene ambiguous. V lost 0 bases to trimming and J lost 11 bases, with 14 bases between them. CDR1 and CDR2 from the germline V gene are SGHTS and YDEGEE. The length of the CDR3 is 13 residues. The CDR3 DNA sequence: TGTGCCAGCAGCTTGGCCTCCGGGAAGAGGGCTTTCTTT. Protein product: CASSLASGKRAFF. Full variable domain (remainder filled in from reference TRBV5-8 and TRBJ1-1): EAGVTQSPTHLIKTRGQQATLRCSPISGHTSVYWYQQALGLGLQFLLWYDEGEERNRGNFPPRFSGRQFPNYSSELNVNALELEDSALYLCASSLASGKRAFFGQGTRLTVV.

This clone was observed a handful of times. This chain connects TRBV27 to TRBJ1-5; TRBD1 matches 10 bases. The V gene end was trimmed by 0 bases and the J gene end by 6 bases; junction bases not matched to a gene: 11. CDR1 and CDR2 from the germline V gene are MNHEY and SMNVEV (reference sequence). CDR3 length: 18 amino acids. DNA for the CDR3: TGTGCCAGCAGTTTATCCCCTCAGGGGACAGGGGCATTTCAGCCCCAGCATTTT. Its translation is CASSLSPQGTGAFQPQHF.

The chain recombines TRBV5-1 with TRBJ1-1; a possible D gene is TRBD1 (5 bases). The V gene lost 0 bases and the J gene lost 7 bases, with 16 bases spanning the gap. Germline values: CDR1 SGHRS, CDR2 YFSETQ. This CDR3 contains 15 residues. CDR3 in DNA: TGCGCCAGCAGCTTGGGTAATAGGGATGGGGGTGAAGCTTTCTTT. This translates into CASSLGNRDGGEAFF.

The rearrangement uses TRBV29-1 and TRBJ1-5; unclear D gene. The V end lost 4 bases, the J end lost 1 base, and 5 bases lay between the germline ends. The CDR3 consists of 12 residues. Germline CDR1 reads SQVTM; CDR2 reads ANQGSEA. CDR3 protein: CSVALSNQPQHF. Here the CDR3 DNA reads TGCAGCGTTGCCCTGAGCAATCAGCCCCAGCATTTT. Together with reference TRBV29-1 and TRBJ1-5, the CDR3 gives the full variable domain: SAVISQKPSRDICQRGTSLTIQCQVDSQVTMMFWYRQQPGQSLTLIATANQGSEATYESGFVIDKFPISRPNLTFSTLTVSNMSPEDSSIYLCSVALSNQPQHFGDGTRLSIL.